A single sample gave rise to the 6 T cell receptor beta chains below, sequenced in a study of T-cell memory formation after mild COVID-19. Each CDR3 protein gets one entry after TCRdb re-called the 5' RACE reads with MiXCR. The sample has 350,000 to 500,000 distinct CDR3 sequences, 23% seen once. Sequences were obtained from PBMCs or a T cell subset sorted from them (not recorded which). The receptor source for this set is an adult woman who had mild COVID-19 (a few samples of this study predate the infection). Cell type and time point are not known.

CDR3 coding DNA: TGTGCCAGCAGCCAAGATAGGACTAGCGGGAGGACGAAGACCCAGTACTTC. Translated: CASSQDRTSGRTKTQYF. This rearrangement joins TRBV3-1 to TRBJ2-5; 14 nucleotides agree with TRBD2. CDR1 is LGHDT, CDR2 YNNKEL, per germline (reference sequence). V lost 0 bases and J lost 6; bases outside the gene matches: 6. CDR3 size: 17 residues.

In this sample, this clonotype turned up many times. The rearrangement uses TRBV10-3 and TRBJ2-7, with a tentative D call TRBD1 (6 bases). The CDR3 runs 14 residues. Trimming took 10 bases from V and 2 from J, leaving 18 bases between them. Looked up from germline, CDR1 is ENHRY and CDR2 is SYGVKD. The CDR3 loop is CATRDTGTPYEQYF. The CDR3 DNA reads TGTGCCACCAGGGACACAGGTACCCCCTACGAGCAGTACTTC.

The chain combines TRBV2 with TRBJ2-3; 8 nucleotides align to TRBD2. There are 17 residues in the CDR3. Germline V gene sequence: CDR1 SNHLY, CDR2 FYNNEI. With V trimmed by 3 bases and J by 5 bases, 13 bases remained unmatched. The CDR3, as DNA: TGTGCCAGCAGTGATATCCTCCTAGCGGGTCGTGAAGATACGCAGTATTTT. Translating gives CASSDILLAGREDTQYF.

The genes are TRBV30 and TRBJ2-5; D call uncertain. The CDR3 contains 14 residues. Trimming pared 4 bases from V and 5 bases from J, leaving 17 bases between. Germline loops: CDR1 GTSNPN, CDR2 SVGIG (reference sequence). Here the CDR3 reads CAWTLAGTGETQYF. The CDR3 DNA is TGTGCCTGGACTCTGGCAGGCACTGGGGAGACCCAGTACTTC.

The chain links TRBV7-3 to TRBJ1-6; 9 nucleotides line up with TRBD1. The V segment lost 4 bases and the J segment 5 bases; nucleotides outside the gene matches: 3. The CDR3 runs to 15 residues. Germline assignment: CDR1 SGHTA and CDR2 FQGTGA. The CDR3, as DNA: TGTGCCAGCAGCTCTACAGGGGGCCATAATTCACCCCTCCACTTT. Residues: CASSSTGGHNSPLHF.

This sequence joins TRBV7-3 and TRBJ1-2; the D is unclear. The V end lost 5 bases, the J end lost 6 bases, and 16 bases lay between the germline ends. Germline V lookup: CDR1 SGHTA, CDR2 FQGTGA. This CDR3 has 14 amino acids. As DNA, the CDR3 is TGTGCCAGCAGCCCCAGGTCCGGGCACGATGGCTACACCTTC. Its protein is CASSPRSGHDGYTF.